A single sample is the source of the 18 T cell receptor beta chains below, sequenced in a study of blood T cells in healthy people across ages. A second PCR of 7 to 11 cycles used a sample-barcoded 5' primer and a J-beta primer mix. TCRdb itself ran the 5' RACE reads through MiXCR, one entry per CDR3 protein. The data contain roughly 1.9 million distinct CDR3 sequences, 35% to 50% of them seen just once; the ten biggest clones take up 23%. Sequencing was performed on blood. All receptors come from a human donor in good health.

This clonotype was counted between two and nine times. The rearrangement joins TRBV7-9 to TRBJ1-1; 12 positions agree with TRBD1. CDR1 is SEHNR and CDR2 is FQNEAQ in the germline V gene (reference sequence). Trimming at V came to 3 bases and at J to 8 bases, leaving 1 base not matched to a gene. The CDR3 spans 13 residues. CDR3 coding DNA: TGTGCCAGCAGCTTCGGGACAGGGGGCGAAGCTTTCTTT. This translates into CASSFGTGGEAFF. The whole variable domain, filled in from reference TRBV7-9 and TRBJ1-1, reads DTGVSQNPRHKITKRGQNVTFRCDPISEHNRLYWYRQTLGQGPEFLTYFQNEAQLEKSRLLSDRFSAERPKGSFSTLEIQRTEQGDSAMYLCASSFGTGGEAFFGQGTRLTVV.

This clonotype was seen only once. This rearrangement joins TRBV7-6 to TRBJ2-4, with unresolved D. The J call may not be correct, given that the DNA end is closer to TRBJ2-5. The CDR3 length is 13 residues. Looked up from germline, CDR1 is SGHVS and CDR2 is FNYEAQ. The CDR3 is CASSLAVIETQYF. CDR3 sequence (DNA): TGTGCCAGCAGCTTAGCGGTAATCGAGACCCAGTACTTC.

The gene calls are TRBV19 and TRBJ2-4, with 8 bases matching TRBD1. Germline V CDR1 and CDR2: LNHDA, SQIVND (reference sequence). This CDR3 is built from 18 residues. Trimming removed 2 bases from V and 0 bases from J; junction bases left unmatched: 9. As DNA, the CDR3 is TGTGCCAGTAGTATACAGGGGGCCACACCGATAGCCAAAAACATTCAGTACTTC. Encoded protein: CASSIQGATPIAKNIQYF. The whole variable domain, filled in from reference TRBV19 and TRBJ2-4, reads DGGITQSPKYLFRKEGQNVTLSCEQNLNHDAMYWYRQDPGQGLRLIYYSQIVNDFQKGDIAEGYSVSREKKESFPLTVTSAQKNPTAFYLCASSIQGATPIAKNIQYFGAGTRLSVL.

About this clonotype itself: Sequence at one end of the junction differs from germline and may be a read error. The chain has TRBV9 and TRBJ2-7; no reliable D call. The length of the CDR3 is 13 residues. Per the germline V gene, CDR1 is SGDLS and CDR2 is YYNGEE. CDR3 sequence reads: CACSVGLSYEQYF. In DNA form, the CDR3 reads TGTGCCTGCAGCGTAGGCCTTTCCTACGAGCAGTACTTC.

This clonotype was seen a handful of times. V usage is TRBV10-3 and J usage is TRBJ2-1, with TRBD2 matching over 12 bases. Germline V gene data show CDR1 as ENHRY and CDR2 as SYGVKD. The CDR3 covers 17 residues. The V gene end was trimmed by 0 bases and the J gene end by 4 bases; junction bases not matched to a gene: 4. Here the CDR3 reads CAISESSLAGGYNEQFF. The DNA of the CDR3 is TGTGCCATCAGTGAGTCCTCACTAGCGGGGGGATACAATGAGCAGTTCTTC.

In its sample, this clonotype was seen a few times. This chain links TRBV20-1 with TRBJ2-1, with D maybe TRBD1 (7 bases). Trimming removed 5 bases from V and 0 bases from J, with 14 bases in between. The V gene's germline CDR1 is DFQATT and CDR2 SNEGSKA (reference sequence). CDR3 length equals 15 residues. The CDR3 bases are TGCAGTGCTGCAGGGGGACTCTTCTCCTACAATGAGCAGTTCTTC. Residues: CSAAGGLFSYNEQFF.

This clonotype was seen once. The chain joins TRBV27 to TRBJ1-1; no clear D gene. Germline V gene data show CDR1 as MNHEY and CDR2 as SMNVEV (reference sequence). Trimming left V 7 bases short and J 11 bases short, with 20 bases between. The CDR3 length is 13 residues. CDR3 amino acids: CASKGIGSSVAFF. In DNA, the CDR3 is TGTGCCAGCAAAGGGATCGGATCGTCCGTGGCTTTCTTT.

The chain carries TRBV12-5 and TRBJ1-5; 10 bases are shared with TRBD1. The germline CDR1 and CDR2 sequences are LGHNT and FRNRAP. CDR3 length equals 17 residues. J was trimmed by 5 bases and V by 3 bases; bases with no gene match: 10. CDR3 region: CASGLTRDRGIHQPQHF. Written as DNA, the CDR3 is TGTGCTAGTGGTTTAACCCGGGACAGGGGTATCCATCAGCCCCAGCATTTT.

This chain uses TRBV10-3 with TRBJ2-4; 8 bases line up with TRBD2. The CDR3 is 16 residues long. The junction had 7 bases not matched to a gene; V was cut back by 4 bases and J by 2 bases. Germline CDR1 ENHRY, CDR2 SYGVKD. CDR3 in amino acids: CAISAPPGGPKNIQYF. Written as DNA, the CDR3 is TGTGCCATCAGTGCCCCCCCGGGGGGGCCCAAAAACATTCAGTACTTC.

In this sample, this clonotype turned up a few times. The chain has TRBV9 and TRBJ2-3; D possibly corresponds to TRBD2 (6 bases). Germline CDR1 is SGDLS and CDR2 is YYNGEE. The CDR3 spans 17 residues. V dropped 3 bases and J dropped 0 bases, with 17 bases sitting between them. Here the CDR3 DNA reads TGTGCCAGCAGCGCAGGAATAGCGGCAACTAGCACAGATACGCAGTATTTT. Translation: CASSAGIAATSTDTQYF.

The chain combines TRBV7-2 with TRBJ1-4; TRBD1 aligns across 9 bases. Trimming removed 2 bases from V and 10 bases from J; junction bases left unmatched: 8. CDR1 is SGHTA, CDR2 FQGNSA, per germline. The CDR3 is 15 residues long. The CDR3 region has the DNA TGTGCCAGCAGCTTAACCCGACAGGGGGTAGGAAAACTGTTTTTT. This translates into CASSLTRQGVGKLFF. Looking up the rest from reference TRBV7-2 and TRBJ1-4 gives the full variable domain: GAGVSQSPSNKVTEKGKDVELRCDPISGHTALYWYRQSLGQGLEFLIYFQGNSAPDKSGLPSDRFSAERTGGSVSTLTIQRTQQEDSAVYLCASSLTRQGVGKLFFGSGTQLSVL.

CDR3 amino acids: CASSLVGQLNEQFF. The DNA of the CDR3 is TGTGCCAGCAGCTTAGTGGGACAACTCAATGAGCAGTTCTTC. The genes are TRBV7-9 and TRBJ2-1, with D maybe TRBD1 (6 bases). The CDR3 runs 14 residues. V lost 1 base to trimming and J lost 6 bases, with 10 bases between them. Per the germline V gene, CDR1 is SEHNR and CDR2 is FQNEAQ (reference sequence).

V is TRBV7-2 and J is TRBJ2-4, with 7 positions matching TRBD1. The DNA end lines up better with TRBJ2-7; the J call may be wrong. This CDR3 region has 14 residues. Germline-derived CDR1 and CDR2 are SGHTA and FQGNSA. The CDR3 loop reads CASSRDREVYEQYF. DNA of the CDR3: TGTGCCAGCAGCCGAGACAGGGAAGTATACGAGCAGTACTTC.

This sequence joins TRBV20-1 and TRBJ1-2, with 8 bases aligning to TRBD1. J was trimmed by 6 bases and V by 0 bases; bases with no gene match: 6. There are 14 residues in the CDR3. CDR1 and CDR2 from the germline V gene are DFQATT and SNEGSKA (reference sequence). DNA of the CDR3: TGCAGTGCTAGAGAAGGGGAGACAGGGGATGGCTACACCTTC. This encodes CSAREGETGDGYTF.

The count of this clonotype is one. The rearrangement joins TRBV5-1 to TRBJ2-3, with TRBD2 identical over 8 bases. The CDR3 is made up of 16 amino acids. CDR1 is SGHRS, CDR2 YFSETQ, per germline. The V segment lost 1 base and the J segment 2 bases; nucleotides outside the gene matches: 6. CDR3 protein: CASSLHRGGFTDTQYF. CDR3 nucleotide sequence: TGCGCCAGCAGCTTGCACCGGGGGGGCTTCACAGATACGCAGTATTTT.

The gene calls are TRBV6-5 and TRBJ1-2; maybe TRBD1 (5 bases). This CDR3 comprises 13 residues. Germline CDR1 is MNHEY and CDR2 is SVGAGI. V lost 2 bases to trimming and J lost 8 bases, with 12 bases between them. The CDR3 protein is CASSYPDGDGYTF. The CDR3 nucleotides are TGTGCCAGCAGTTACCCAGACGGGGACGGCTACACCTTC.

DNA of the CDR3: TGTGCCAGTGGATACAGGGGCACGGGGGCCAACGTCCTGACTTTC. Protein sequence: CASGYRGTGANVLTF. The V and J genes are TRBV28 and TRBJ2-6; 7 bases fit TRBD1. Germline V CDR1 and CDR2: MDHEN, SYDVKM. Losses at the gene ends were 9 bases for V and 4 bases for J; bases not matched to a gene: 9. This CDR3 has 15 amino acids.

This clonotype was recorded a few times. CDR3 coding DNA: TGTGCCAGCACTGCGATATTGGTGAGCAATCAGCCCCAGCATTTT. It specifies CASTAILVSNQPQHF. This chain links TRBV28 with TRBJ1-5, with D unresolved. Germline V gene sequence: CDR1 MDHEN, CDR2 SYDVKM. The V and J ends lost 7 bases and 1 base respectively, with 14 bases between them. The CDR3 is 15 amino acids.